This T cell receptor (beta chain) derives from a study of T cell responses to AZD1222 COVID-19 vaccine (dated by TCRdb to 2020 to 2022). About the study as a whole: TCR sequencing covered 233 trial participants: 200 to 210 given two doses of AZD1222 and some 25 given two doses of MenACWY control vaccine. Trial participants were enrolled by age into 18-55, 56-69 and 70-plus year subgroups, with approximately 160, 26 and 62 TCR-sequenced participants respectively. Overall study outcomes, separate from this receptor: In the small 56-69-year group, the increase in depth fell short of significance, most likely because of low power. Most participants were white British and females outnumbered males, and the authors suggested that clonal diversity may have been underestimated. Reportedly, close to half of the unique spike-specific TCRs recognized epitopes lying outside the regions that are mutated in the B.1.351 and B.1.1.7 variants. No day 14 peak-response samples were available, so repertoires were characterized only after the peak T cell response. Spike-specific TCR breadth and depth rose significantly after two AZD1222 doses compared with day 0 and with MenACWY recipients. The whole spike protein was spanned by vaccine-associated CD4 TCRs, and dominant responses were seen in regions 160-218 and 743-854. Conclusions about previously exposed vaccinees are limited, since just six AZD1222 recipients were seropositive for SARS-CoV-2 at baseline.

The time point label corresponds to: about 28 days (+/-7) after the second vaccine dose. Because spike-specific TCR depth and breadth did not differ between the two schedules, AZD1222 recipients who got a second dose at roughly 4 weeks were pooled with those who got a second dose at roughly 12 weeks. Samples from vaccinated people were obtained from the UK trials COV001 and COV002, which included a single-blind randomized controlled phase 2/3 trial of AZD1222 (ChAdOx1 nCoV-19) in healthy adults. For TCRbeta chain sequencing, PBMC samples were collected from trial participants at day 0 and at day 28 after the second dose. This clone was seen once. The antigen this receptor binds is unknown. Qualities for individual bases were not recorded, and no much larger clone is one base off. The CDR3 regions of human TCRbeta chains were analyzed by immunosequencing. In the source study's methods: TCRs in the repertoires were matched against a reference library of SARS-CoV-2-specific TCRs that had been generated with the MIRA antigen-specificity platform. Breadth was defined as the fraction of unique TCRs that were SARS-CoV-2-associated. Depth was defined as the fraction of total T cells that were SARS-CoV-2-associated. Using the MIRA data, each spike-specific TCR was assigned both to the spike region to which the TCR was reactive and to a CD4 or CD8 class. Log10-transformed breadth and depth values were compared by one-way ANOVA with Sidak's multiple comparisons tests. In TCRdb, the immuneACCESS table is reduced to in-frame sequences with V and J assigned. These tables do not hold every clone; where another copy was compared, an unresolved V gene accounts for under half, and the others remain unexplained. From that table come the V and J calls and clone size; the DNA was used to work out D and trimming. In all, the sample holds roughly 120,000 clones, and around 94% of those were seen once. The ten largest clones represent about 1.4% of the sample.

CDR1 and CDR2 (LGHDT, YNNKEL) derive from the germline V gene (reference sequence). The CDR3 goes from the cysteine to the phenylalanine over 13 residues. The retained sequence is limited to the CDR3, 39 bases, with the frame set at the first base. At the junction V is shortened by 6 bases and J by 3 bases; bases outside the gene matches: 2. The source material was peripheral blood, sampled 28 days after the second AZD1222 dose. The chain is made from TRBV3-1 (or the pseudogene TRBV3-2) and TRBJ2-7; 10 bases in the middle match TRBD2. This TCR was sampled from an adult who received the AZD1222 COVID-19 vaccine. The sequenced DNA: TGTGCCAGCAGGTCTAGCGGGAGCTACGAGCAGTACTTC. Its protein product is CASRSSGSYEQYF.